This T cell receptor (beta chain) was sequenced in a study of blood T cell repertoires in COVID-19. The overall study: COVID-19 samples collected from the United States, Italy and Spain covered acute and convalescent phases.

This clone was seen only a few times. Patients at the Seattle site were enrolled during active infection and followed longitudinally. Per the study methods: Nucleated cell number was recorded as an estimate derived from reference gene primer amplification. Data came from immunoSEQ multiplex PCR; TCRdb stores just in-frame clones and leaves some out. V and J calls and clone size are given by that table; D and trimming were obtained from the DNA. The table has a few hundred thousand clones, 70% to 90% seen once. The CDR3 totals 14 residues. V lost 1 base to trimming and J lost 1 base; unmatched junction nucleotides: 0. Per germline, CDR1 SGHAT and CDR2 FQDESV (reference sequence).

This receptor was taken from a woman aged 25 to 39 with COVID-19, enrolled during active disease. The chain employs TRBV11-1 and TRBJ2-7, with 8 positions matching TRBD1. Sequencing was carried out using peripheral blood. CDR3 residues: CASSLGTGSYEQYF. In nucleotides, the CDR3 is TGTGCCAGCAGCTTAGGGACAGGGTCCTACGAGCAGTACTTC. Combining the CDR3 with reference TRBV11-1 and TRBJ2-7 gives the whole variable domain EAEVAQSPRYKITEKSQAVAFWCDPISGHATLYWYRQILGQGPELLVQFQDESVVDDSQLPKDRFSAERLKGVDSTLKIQPAELGDSAMYLCASSLGTGSYEQYFGPGTRLTVT.